One sample yielded the 8 T cell receptor beta chains listed below, sequenced in a study of blood T cell repertoires in COVID-19. Assay used: immunoSEQ multiplex PCR; TCRdb lists only in-frame clones, some missing. The top ten clones hold less than 2% of a sample with over 250,000 clones, approximately 89% of them seen once. The sample taken for sequencing was PBMCs or T cells enriched from blood (not recorded which). These receptors all stem from a woman aged 55-69 years who had recovered from COVID-19.

The V and J genes are TRBV14 and TRBJ1-3; the D is unclear. Trimming took 4 bases from V and 0 from J, leaving 13 bases between them. The V gene's germline CDR1 is SGHDN and CDR2 FVKESK. This CDR3 is 16 amino acids long. CDR3 sequence reads: CASSPGSRRSGNTIYF. CDR3 bases: TGTGCCAGCAGCCCCGGGTCTCGACGCTCTGGAAACACCATATATTTT.

This clone was detected a few times. V gene TRBV10-3 combines with J gene TRBJ1-1, with TRBD1 matching 8 bases. Germline values: CDR1 ENHRY, CDR2 SYGVKD. V shed 4 bases, J shed 6 bases, and the junction held 4 bases outside the gene matches. The length of the CDR3 is 13 residues. The CDR3 DNA reads TGTGCCATCAGTGCGACAGGGGCTGCTGAAGCTTTCTTT. Its protein is CAISATGAAEAFF.

This clone was observed once. V usage is TRBV18 and J usage is TRBJ2-1; 9 bases agree with TRBD2. The CDR3 totals 15 residues. V shed 6 bases, J shed 7 bases, and the junction held 10 bases outside the gene matches. Germline assignment: CDR1 KGHSH and CDR2 LQKENI. CDR3 DNA sequence: TGTGCCAGCTCCCCCGGGAGCGGGAGGCAGAATGAGCAGTTCTTC. Its translation: CASSPGSGRQNEQFF.

The chain has TRBV6-5 and TRBJ1-1, with D unclear. In germline, CDR1 is MNHEY, CDR2 SVGAGI. The CDR3 runs 13 residues. V gave up 2 bases and J gave up 0 bases, with 4 bases separating them. The CDR3 loop reads CASSYRVNTEAFF. The CDR3 nucleotides read TGTGCCAGCAGTTACCGGGTGAACACTGAAGCTTTCTTT.

The chain joins TRBV4-1 to TRBJ1-5; 9 nucleotides line up with TRBD1. Germline assignment: CDR1 MGHRA and CDR2 YSYEKL. Losses at the gene ends were 1 base for V and 2 bases for J; bases not matched to a gene: 9. This CDR3 spans 18 amino acids. DNA of the CDR3: TGCGCCAGCAGCCAAGGGGGACAGGGTTTTGACGGCAATCAGCCCCAGCATTTT. As protein: CASSQGGQGFDGNQPQHF.

This chain links TRBV5-1 with TRBJ2-7, with unresolved D. V lost 1 base and J lost 4, with 15 bases in between. The CDR3 has 15 residues. The germline CDR1 and CDR2 sequences are SGHRS and YFSETQ. CDR3 sequence reads: CASSLFGQIPYEQYF. The DNA for the CDR3 is TGCGCCAGCAGCTTGTTTGGGCAGATCCCTTACGAGCAGTACTTC.

The CDR3 sequence: CASSLGFFRDRESGNTIYF. CDR3 nucleotides: TGTGCCAGCAGCTTAGGATTTTTCCGGGACAGGGAATCTGGAAACACCATATATTTT. The chain employs TRBV7-9 and TRBJ1-3; 9 positions match TRBD1. Per germline, CDR1 SEHNR and CDR2 FQNEAQ (reference sequence). There are 19 residues in the CDR3. Trimming removed 1 base from V and 1 base from J; junction bases left unmatched: 11.

This clone showed up just a few times. The chain is built from TRBV9 and TRBJ2-1; 9 nucleotides line up with TRBD2. Germline V gene lookup returns CDR1 SGDLS and CDR2 YYNGEE. V shed 0 bases and J 8 bases; nucleotides not matched to a gene: 3. This CDR3 spans 14 amino acids. DNA of the CDR3: TGTGCCAGCAGCGTAGCTAGCGGGGTGGATGAGCAGTTCTTC. This sequence encodes CASSVASGVDEQFF.